The clone carrying this T cell receptor beta chain showed up many times. First-strand cDNA used TRAV- and TRBV-specific primers, covering alpha and beta chains. For amplifying TCRs, the PCR ran for about 22 cycles with Phusion, which was used together with a constant-region primer and the adapter on the V primers. TCRdb itself ran the reads through MiXCR, one entry per CDR3 protein. The repertoire holds over 55,000 distinct CDR3 sequences, with more than 25% as singletons. Time point described: before trial treatment. The therapy administered to donors comprised nivolumab, ipilimumab, aspirin, low-dose cyclophosphamide and low-dose radiotherapy. Eligible patients bore advanced solid tumors devoid of tumor-infiltrating lymphocytes. The sample originates from a study of low-dose radiotherapy and immunotherapy resistance in tumors. On the study more broadly: Given every two weeks, intravenous cyclophosphamide 200 mg/m2 preceded radiation and immunotherapy by one day.

The CDR3 has 13 residues. Germline V gives CDR1 DFQATT, CDR2 SNEGSKA (reference sequence). The V end lost 3 bases, the J end lost 2 bases, and 10 bases lay between the germline ends. The sequence derives from a female donor with ovarian cancer. The J gene is TRBJ2-5, the V gene TRBV20-1; possibly TRBD2 for D (7 bases). The source was PBMCs, collected before treatment. The CDR3 loop reads CSASGGQQETQYF. CDR3 coding DNA: TGCAGTGCTAGCGGGGGGCAGCAAGAGACCCAGTACTTC.